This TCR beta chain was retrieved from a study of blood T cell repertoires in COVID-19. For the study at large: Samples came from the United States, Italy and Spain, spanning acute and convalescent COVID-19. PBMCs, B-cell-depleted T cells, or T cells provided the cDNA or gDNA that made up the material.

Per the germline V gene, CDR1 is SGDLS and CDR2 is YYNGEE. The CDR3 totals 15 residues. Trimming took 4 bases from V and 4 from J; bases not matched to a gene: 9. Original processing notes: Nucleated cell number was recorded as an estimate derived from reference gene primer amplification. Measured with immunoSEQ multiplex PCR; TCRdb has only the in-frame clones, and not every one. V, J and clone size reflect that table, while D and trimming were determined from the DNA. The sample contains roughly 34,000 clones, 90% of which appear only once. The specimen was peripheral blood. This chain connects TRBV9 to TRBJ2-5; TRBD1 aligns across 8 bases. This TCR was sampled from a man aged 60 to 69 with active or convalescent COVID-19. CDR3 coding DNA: TGTGCCAGCAGCTCCAACAGGGGGGTGGGAGAGACCCAGTACTTC. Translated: CASSSNRGVGETQYF.